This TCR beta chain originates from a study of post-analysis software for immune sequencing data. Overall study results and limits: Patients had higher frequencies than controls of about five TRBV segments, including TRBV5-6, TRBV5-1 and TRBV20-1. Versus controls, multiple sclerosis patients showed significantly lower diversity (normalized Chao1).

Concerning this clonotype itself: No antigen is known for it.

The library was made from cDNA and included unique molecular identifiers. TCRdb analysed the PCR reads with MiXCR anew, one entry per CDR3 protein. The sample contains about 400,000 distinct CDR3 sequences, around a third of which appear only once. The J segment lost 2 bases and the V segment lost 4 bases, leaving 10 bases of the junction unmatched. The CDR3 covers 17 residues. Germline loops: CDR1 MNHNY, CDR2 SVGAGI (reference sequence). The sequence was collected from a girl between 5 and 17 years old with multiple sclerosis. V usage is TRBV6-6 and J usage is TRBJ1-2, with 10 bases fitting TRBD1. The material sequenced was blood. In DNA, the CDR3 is TGTGCCAGCAGTTCCTGGACAGGGGGAGCGAGGAACTATGGCTACACCTTC. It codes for CASSSWTGGARNYGYTF.